This T cell receptor (beta chain) comes out of a study of OX40 agonist ivuxolimab in advanced cancers. TCRdb keeps only in-frame clones here, not all; method: immunoSEQ multiplex PCR. The table has around 38,000 clones, around 92% seen once. For this clone: What it binds is not known.

The CDR3 runs 15 residues. Germline values: CDR1 LNHDA, CDR2 SQIVND (reference sequence). V dropped 4 bases and J dropped 4; count of bases not matched to a gene: 9. Findings and limits, study-wide: On average, CD8+ T cells had more expanded clones than CD4+. Among the nonresponders, some also had low normalized T-cell clonal expansion. Clonal expansion by week 6 occurred in CD4+ and CD8+ blood T cells (at 0.1 to 3.0 mg/kg).

Excluded were patients having autoimmune disease history or systemic immunosuppression. The chain carries TRBV19 and TRBJ2-5, with 7 bases identical to TRBD1. The clonotype comes from an adult with an advanced solid tumor such as melanoma, head and neck, liver or kidney cancer. The sample consisted of CD4+ or CD8+ T cells sorted from blood, taken in a trial of the OX40 agonist ivuxolimab. CDR3 DNA sequence: TGTGCCAGTAGTACCCGGGACAGTGGGGGAGAGACCCAGTACTTC. It specifies CASSTRDSGGETQYF.